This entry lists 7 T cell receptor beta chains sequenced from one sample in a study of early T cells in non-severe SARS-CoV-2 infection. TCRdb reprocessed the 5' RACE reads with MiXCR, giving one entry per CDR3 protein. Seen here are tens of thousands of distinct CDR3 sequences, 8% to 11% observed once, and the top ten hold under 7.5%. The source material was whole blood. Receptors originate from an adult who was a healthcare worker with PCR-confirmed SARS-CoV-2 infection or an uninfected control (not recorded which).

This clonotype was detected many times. The CDR3 DNA reads TGTGCCAGCAGTACAGGGTTTCTACGGGAGACCCAGTACTTC. This translates into CASSTGFLRETQYF. The chain combines TRBV28 with TRBJ2-5, with TRBD1 as a possible D gene (6 bases). V lost 5 bases and J 5 bases, leaving 15 bases between the germline ends. Per the germline V gene, CDR1 is MDHEN and CDR2 is SYDVKM. The CDR3 loop spans 14 amino acids.

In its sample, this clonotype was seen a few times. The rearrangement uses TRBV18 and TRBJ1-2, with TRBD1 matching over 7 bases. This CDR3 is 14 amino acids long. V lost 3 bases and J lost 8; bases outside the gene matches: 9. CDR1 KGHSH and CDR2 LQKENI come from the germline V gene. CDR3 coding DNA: TGTGCCAGCTCACCTCCGACAGGGAGGTCCGGCTACACCTTC. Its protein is CASSPPTGRSGYTF. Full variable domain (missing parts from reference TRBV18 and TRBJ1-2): NAGVMQNPRHLVRRRGQEARLRCSPMKGHSHVYWYRQLPEEGLKFMVYLQKENIIDESGMPKERFSAEFPKEGPSILRIQQVVRGDSAAYFCASSPPTGRSGYTFGSGTRLTVV.

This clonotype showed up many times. CDR3 coding DNA: TGCGCCAGCAGCCCAGACACGGCTTTGAACACTGAAGCTTTCTTT. Translated, it gives CASSPDTALNTEAFF. This rearrangement joins TRBV5-1 to TRBJ1-1; D unresolved. The CDR3 spans 15 residues. Per germline, CDR1 SGHRS and CDR2 YFSETQ. With 4 bases removed from V and 0 bases from J, the gap between germline ends came to 13 bases.

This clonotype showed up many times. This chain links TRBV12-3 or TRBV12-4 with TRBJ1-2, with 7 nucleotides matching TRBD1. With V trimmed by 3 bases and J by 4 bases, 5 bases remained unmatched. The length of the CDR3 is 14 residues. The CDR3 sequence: CASSFDRVGYGYTF. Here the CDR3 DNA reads TGTGCCAGCAGTTTTGACAGGGTGGGCTATGGCTACACCTTC.

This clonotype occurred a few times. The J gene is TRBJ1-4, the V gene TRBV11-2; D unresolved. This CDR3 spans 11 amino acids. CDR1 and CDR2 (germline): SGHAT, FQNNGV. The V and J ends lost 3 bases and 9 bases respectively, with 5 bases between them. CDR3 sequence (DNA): TGTGCCAGCAGCTTTGAGAAAAAACTGTTTTTT. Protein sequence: CASSFEKKLFF.

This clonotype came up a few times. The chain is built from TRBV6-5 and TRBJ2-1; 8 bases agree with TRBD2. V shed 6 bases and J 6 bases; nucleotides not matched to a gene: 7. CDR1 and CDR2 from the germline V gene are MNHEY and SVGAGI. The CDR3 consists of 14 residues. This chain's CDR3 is CASSGIAGLNEQFF. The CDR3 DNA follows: TGTGCCAGCAGCGGGATAGCGGGACTCAATGAGCAGTTCTTC.

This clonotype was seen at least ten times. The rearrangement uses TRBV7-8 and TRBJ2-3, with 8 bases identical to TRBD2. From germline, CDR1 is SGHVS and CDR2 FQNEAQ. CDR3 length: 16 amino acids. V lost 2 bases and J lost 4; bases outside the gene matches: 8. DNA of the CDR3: TGTGCCAGCAGCTTAATTACAGGACTAGCTGCAGATACGCAGTATTTT. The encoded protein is CASSLITGLAADTQYF.